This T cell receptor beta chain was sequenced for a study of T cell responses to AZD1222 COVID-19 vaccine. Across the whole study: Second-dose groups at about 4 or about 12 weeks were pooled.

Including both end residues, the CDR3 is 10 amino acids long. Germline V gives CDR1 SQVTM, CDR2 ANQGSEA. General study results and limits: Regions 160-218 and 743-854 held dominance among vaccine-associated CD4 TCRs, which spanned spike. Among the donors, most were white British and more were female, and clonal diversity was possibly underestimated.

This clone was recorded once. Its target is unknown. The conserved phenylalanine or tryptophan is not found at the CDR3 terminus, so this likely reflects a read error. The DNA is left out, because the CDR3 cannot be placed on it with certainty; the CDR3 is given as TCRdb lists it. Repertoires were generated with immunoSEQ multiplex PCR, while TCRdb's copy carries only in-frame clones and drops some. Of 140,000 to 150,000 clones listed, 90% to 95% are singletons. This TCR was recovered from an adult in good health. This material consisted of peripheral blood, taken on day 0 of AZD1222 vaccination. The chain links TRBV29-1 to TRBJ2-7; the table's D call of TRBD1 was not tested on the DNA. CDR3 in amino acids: CSVERQGWVL.